Presented here are 10 T cell receptor beta chains from one specimen sequenced in a study of CD8 T cells in ankylosing spondylitis. TCRdb ran MiXCR on the 5' RACE reads and lists one entry per CDR3 protein. The table has around 180,000 distinct CDR3 sequences, 15% to 20% seen once. Source material: blood, either unsorted or a sorted T cell fraction (not recorded which). The source of these receptors is a male donor between 10 and 30 years old with ankylosing spondylitis or in good health (not recorded which).

Turning to this clonotype: The CDR3 does not close with the conserved phenylalanine or tryptophan, likely indicating a read error. V usage is TRBV20-1 and J usage is TRBJ2-1; no reliable D call. This CDR3 contains 12 residues. Germline V gene sequence: CDR1 DFQATT, CDR2 SNEGSKA (reference sequence). CDR3 sequence: CSANSGENDQFY. The DNA of the CDR3 is TGCAGTGCCAACTCTGGGGAAAATGATCAGTTCTAC.

This clonotype was counted many times. This chain uses TRBV7-3 with TRBJ2-7; 10 bases match TRBD2. The germline CDR1 and CDR2 sequences are SGHTA and FQGTGA. Trimming at V came to 5 bases and at J to 5 bases, leaving 9 bases not matched to a gene. The CDR3 length is 15 residues. CDR3 region: CASSPGSGRAHEQYF. The CDR3 DNA is TGTGCCAGCAGCCCCGGCAGCGGGAGGGCCCACGAGCAGTACTTC.

This clonotype was recorded many times. The chain employs TRBV12-3 or TRBV12-4 and TRBJ2-4, with 8 positions matching TRBD1. The CDR3 runs to 13 residues. V gave up 6 bases and J gave up 6 bases; unmatched junction bases: 4. The chain's CDR3 is CASRKTGVNIQYF. In nucleotides, the CDR3 is TGTGCCAGCAGGAAGACAGGGGTAAACATTCAGTACTTC.

The chain uses TRBV20-1 and TRBJ2-2, with a possible D match to TRBD2 (5 bases). Looked up from germline, CDR1 is DFQATT and CDR2 is SNEGSKA (reference sequence). Trimming stripped 4 bases from V and 6 bases from J, with 18 bases between. This CDR3 region has 15 residues. CDR3 residues: CSAKLRGVRAGELFF. As DNA, the CDR3 is TGCAGTGCTAAGCTTCGGGGAGTGAGGGCCGGGGAGCTGTTTTTT.

The sample holds a few counts of this clonotype. This chain connects TRBV7-8 to TRBJ2-2, with 8 positions matching TRBD1. This CDR3 comprises 16 residues. Germline V lookup: CDR1 SGHVS, CDR2 FQNEAQ. The V segment lost 5 bases and the J segment 2 bases; nucleotides outside the gene matches: 7. Here the CDR3 DNA reads TGTGCCAGCAGCGCCAGGGGACAGGACAACACCGGGGAGCTGTTTTTT. Translating it yields CASSARGQDNTGELFF.

This clonotype was observed many times. The rearrangement uses TRBV3-1 and TRBJ1-3; 9 nucleotides align to TRBD1. The CDR3 totals 15 residues. Germline assignment: CDR1 LGHDT and CDR2 YNNKEL (reference sequence). V lost 3 bases, J lost 8 bases, and 8 bases stayed unmatched. CDR3 protein: CASSHDRGFQDTIYF. Here the CDR3 DNA reads TGTGCCAGCAGCCACGACAGGGGGTTTCAAGACACCATATATTTT.

The gene calls are TRBV12-3 or TRBV12-4 and TRBJ2-1, with TRBD2 matching 7 bases. The CDR3 sequence is 15 residues long. V lost 4 bases and J lost 0; bases outside the gene matches: 3. This chain's CDR3 is CASSSRDYSYNEQFF. CDR3 nucleotides: TGTGCCAGCAGTTCCCGGGACTACTCCTACAATGAGCAGTTCTTC.

This clonotype was seen at least ten times. The chain couples TRBV12-3 or TRBV12-4 to TRBJ2-1; D is tentatively TRBD1 or TRBD2 (7 bases each). V lost 5 bases and J lost 9, with 23 bases in between. The CDR3 contains 16 residues. Written as DNA, the CDR3 is TGTGCCAGCAGTCCCAGGGGGGGAGAGCGTAAGGGTGAGCAGTTCTTC. Translation: CASSPRGGERKGEQFF.

Many counts were recorded for this clonotype. The chain employs TRBV28 and TRBJ1-2, with D possibly being TRBD1 (6 bases). Germline V gene sequence: CDR1 MDHEN, CDR2 SYDVKM. The CDR3 is 13 residues long. The V end lost 1 base, the J end lost 8 bases, and 11 bases lay between the germline ends. CDR3 coding DNA: TGTGCCAGCAGTTTATTCAGGGGATGGGGCTACACCTTC. As protein: CASSLFRGWGYTF.

In the case of this clonotype: Since no conserved phenylalanine or tryptophan closes the CDR3, a read error is the likely cause. The chain has TRBV12-3 or TRBV12-4 and TRBJ2-7; D remains unclear. With 1 base removed from V and 6 bases from J, the gap between germline ends came to 4 bases. This CDR3 has 11 residues. CDR3 protein: CASSLVGEQYY. CDR3 DNA sequence: TGTGCCAGCAGTTTAGTAGGCGAGCAGTACTAC.